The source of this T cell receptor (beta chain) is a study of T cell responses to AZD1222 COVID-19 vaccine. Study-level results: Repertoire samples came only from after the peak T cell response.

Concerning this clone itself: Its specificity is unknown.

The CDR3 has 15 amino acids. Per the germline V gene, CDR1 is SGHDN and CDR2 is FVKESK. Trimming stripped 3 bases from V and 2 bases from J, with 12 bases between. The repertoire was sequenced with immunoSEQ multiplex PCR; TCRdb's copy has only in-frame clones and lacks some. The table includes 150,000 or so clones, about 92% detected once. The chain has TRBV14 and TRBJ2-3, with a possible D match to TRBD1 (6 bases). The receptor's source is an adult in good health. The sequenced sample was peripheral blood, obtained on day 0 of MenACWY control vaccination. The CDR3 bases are TGTGCCAGCAGCCACAGACAGGATAACACAGATACGCAGTATTTT. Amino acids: CASSHRQDNTDTQYF.